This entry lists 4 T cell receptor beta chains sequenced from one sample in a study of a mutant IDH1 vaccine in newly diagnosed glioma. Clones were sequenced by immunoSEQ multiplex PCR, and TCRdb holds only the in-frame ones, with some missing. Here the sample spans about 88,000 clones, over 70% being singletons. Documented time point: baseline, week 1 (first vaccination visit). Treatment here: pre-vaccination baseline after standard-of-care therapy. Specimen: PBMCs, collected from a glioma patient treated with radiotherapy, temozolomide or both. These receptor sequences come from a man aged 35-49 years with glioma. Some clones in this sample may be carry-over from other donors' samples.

The CDR3 loop is CASSLRGGRANSPLHF. CDR3 DNA sequence: TGTGCCAGCAGCTTGAGAGGTGGACGGGCAAATTCACCCCTCCACTTT. This sequence joins TRBV5-4 and TRBJ1-6; D remains unclear. Germline-derived CDR1 and CDR2 are SGHNT and YYREEE (reference sequence). V lost 1 base to trimming and J lost 7 bases, with 15 bases between them. There are 16 residues in the CDR3.

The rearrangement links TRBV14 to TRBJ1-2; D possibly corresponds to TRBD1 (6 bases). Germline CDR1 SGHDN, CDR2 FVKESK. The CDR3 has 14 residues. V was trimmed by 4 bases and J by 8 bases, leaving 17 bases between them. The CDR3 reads CASSPMAGGVGYTF. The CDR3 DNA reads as TGTGCCAGCAGCCCCATGGCGGGGGGCGTCGGCTACACCTTC.

The DNA for the CDR3 is TGTGCCAGCTCAGTCCCCGGGGGCGAGCAGTACTTC. Translation gives CASSVPGGEQYF. J is TRBJ2-7 and V is TRBV18; TRBD2 is a possible D gene (6 bases). With 5 bases removed from V and 6 bases from J, the gap between germline ends came to 11 bases. This CDR3 contains 12 residues. Germline CDR1 KGHSH, CDR2 LQKENI.

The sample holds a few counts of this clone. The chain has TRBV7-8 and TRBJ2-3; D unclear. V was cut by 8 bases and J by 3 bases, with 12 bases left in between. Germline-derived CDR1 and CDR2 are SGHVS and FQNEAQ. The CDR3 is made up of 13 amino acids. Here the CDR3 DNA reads TGTGCCAGCTCGGGCGCGAGGACAGATACGCAGTATTTT. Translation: CASSGARTDTQYF.